These 9 T cell receptor beta chains were sequenced from one sample in a study of T-cell memory formation after mild COVID-19. TCRdb reprocessed the 5' RACE reads via MiXCR and lists one record per CDR3 protein. The sample lists roughly 400,000 distinct CDR3 sequences; 16% were seen once. The sample consisted of PBMCs or a T cell subset sorted from them (not recorded which). The receptors were gathered from a man aged 18 to 30 who had mild COVID-19 (a few samples of this study predate the infection). Cell type and time point are not known.

This clonotype was picked up many times. The rearrangement links TRBV11-2 to TRBJ2-3; 7 bases are a match to TRBD1. The CDR3 has 14 amino acids. From germline, CDR1 is SGHAT and CDR2 FQNNGV. Germline trimming cut 3 bases from V and 1 base from J; bases unmatched to any gene: 1. The CDR3 nucleotides read TGTGCCAGCAGCTTCGACAGGGGCACAGATACGCAGTATTTT. It encodes CASSFDRGTDTQYF.

This clonotype was observed a few times. The chain employs TRBV4-2 and TRBJ1-6, with 7 bases aligning to TRBD1. The germline V gene has CDR1 LGHNA and CDR2 YNFKEQ. V shed 1 base, J shed 9 bases, and the junction held 9 bases outside the gene matches. The CDR3 is made up of 16 amino acids. CDR3: CASSQGLPGGSSPLHF. CDR3 nucleotides: TGTGCCAGCAGCCAAGGCCTGCCAGGGGGAAGTTCACCCCTCCACTTT.

V is TRBV7-2 and J is TRBJ1-2; TRBD1 aligns across 9 bases. V lost 6 bases, J lost 7 bases, and 6 bases stayed unmatched. The CDR3 contains 13 residues. The germline V gene encodes CDR1 SGHTA and CDR2 FQGNSA. As DNA, the CDR3 is TGTGCCAGCAGAAGGGACAGGGTATCTGGCTACACCTTC. This sequence encodes CASRRDRVSGYTF. The full variable domain, with the rest looked up from reference TRBV7-2 and TRBJ1-2, is GAGVSQSPSNKVTEKGKDVELRCDPISGHTALYWYRQSLGQGLEFLIYFQGNSAPDKSGLPSDRFSAERTGGSVSTLTIQRTQQEDSAVYLCASRRDRVSGYTFGSGTRLTVV.

This clonotype was counted a few times. The chain has TRBV7-2 and TRBJ1-1; the D is unclear. Germline V gene data show CDR1 as SGHTA and CDR2 as FQGNSA. The V and J ends lost 4 bases and 0 bases respectively, with 12 bases between them. The CDR3 loop spans 15 amino acids. The DNA of the CDR3 is TGTGCCAGCAGCTGGGGTGGGGTCATGAACACTGAAGCTTTCTTT. This encodes CASSWGGVMNTEAFF.

The sample holds a few counts of this clonotype. CDR3 sequence (DNA): TGCGCCAGCAGCCAAGATCGGGGGGGGCAGGCCCAGTACTTC. Its translation: CASSQDRGGQAQYF. The chain uses TRBV4-3 and TRBJ2-5; 8 bases are shared with TRBD2. Trimming took 0 bases from V and 9 from J; bases not matched to a gene: 6. This CDR3 contains 14 residues. Germline V gene data show CDR1 as LGHNA and CDR2 as YSLEER.

This clonotype showed up just a few times. CDR3 in amino acids: CSVRGGSGQPQHF. The CDR3 region has the DNA TGCAGTGTCAGAGGGGGGTCCGGACAGCCCCAGCATTTT. The chain has TRBV20-1 and TRBJ1-5, with a weak D call TRBD1 (6 bases). Germline V gene data show CDR1 as DFQATT and CDR2 as SNEGSKA (reference sequence). This CDR3 contains 13 residues. V lost 7 bases, J lost 7 bases, and 17 bases lay in between.

Ten or more counts support this clonotype. Compared with germline, one end of the junction differs, possibly owing to a read error. The J gene is TRBJ2-2, the V gene TRBV5-1; no definite D call. Germline loops: CDR1 SGHRS, CDR2 YFSETQ. This CDR3 contains 14 residues. For the CDR3, the DNA is TGCGCCAGCAGCCCCCCGACCTACACGGGGGAGCTGTTTTTT. Protein product: CASSPPTYTGELFF.

This clonotype has only a few counts. This chain joins TRBV7-2 and TRBJ2-5; D is ambiguous. The germline gives CDR1 SGHTA, CDR2 FQGNSA. The V and J ends lost 1 base and 2 bases respectively, with 11 bases between them. The CDR3 totals 15 residues. The CDR3 DNA sequence: TGTGCCAGCAGCTTAGGGCCAGCTTTTCAAGAGACCCAGTACTTC. Translated, it gives CASSLGPAFQETQYF.

The CDR3 DNA follows: TGTGCCAGCAGCCCCGGGACTGCCAGTTCAGAGACCCAGTACTTC. It specifies CASSPGTASSETQYF. The J gene is TRBJ2-5, the V gene TRBV7-9; TRBD2 might be the D (6 bases). Germline CDR1 is SEHNR and CDR2 is FQNEAQ (reference sequence). V gave up 5 bases and J gave up 4 bases, with 17 bases separating them. This CDR3 comprises 15 residues.